This T cell receptor beta chain came from a study of molecular identifiers for immune sequencing clone quantification. The length of the CDR3 is 16 residues. Germline CDR1 is PRHDT and CDR2 is FYEKMQ (reference sequence). The junction had 9 bases not matched to a gene; V was cut back by 5 bases and J by 3 bases. TCRdb called the PCR reads again in MiXCR, with one record for every CDR3 protein. The sample shows 490,000 or so distinct CDR3 sequences, 20% to 25% of them seen only once. The chain links TRBV13 to TRBJ1-2; 10 nucleotides line up with TRBD1. This clonotype originated in a human donor in good health. Some libraries in this study had Jurkat cell RNA spiked in. Sample: naive CD8+ T cells from blood, with Jurkat cell RNA spiked in. Stated subset: FACS-sorted CD8+CD4-CCR7+CD45RA+ naive T cells. The CDR3, as DNA: TGTGCCAGCAGCCTCAACCGACAGGGGGCAGACTATGGCTACACCTTC. Residues: CASSLNRQGADYGYTF.